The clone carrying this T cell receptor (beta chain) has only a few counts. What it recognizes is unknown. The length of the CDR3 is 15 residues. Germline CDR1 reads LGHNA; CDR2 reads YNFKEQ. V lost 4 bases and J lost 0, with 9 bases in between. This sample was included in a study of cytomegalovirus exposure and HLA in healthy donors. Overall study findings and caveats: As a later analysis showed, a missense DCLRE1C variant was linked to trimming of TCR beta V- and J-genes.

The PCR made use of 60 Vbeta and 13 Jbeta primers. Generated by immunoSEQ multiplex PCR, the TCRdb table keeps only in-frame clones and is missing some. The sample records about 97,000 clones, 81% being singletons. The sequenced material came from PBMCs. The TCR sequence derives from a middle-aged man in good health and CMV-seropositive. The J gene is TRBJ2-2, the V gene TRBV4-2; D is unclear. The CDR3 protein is CASSPGSANTGELFF. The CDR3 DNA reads TGTGCCAGCAGCCCCGGAAGCGCGAACACCGGGGAGCTGTTTTTT.